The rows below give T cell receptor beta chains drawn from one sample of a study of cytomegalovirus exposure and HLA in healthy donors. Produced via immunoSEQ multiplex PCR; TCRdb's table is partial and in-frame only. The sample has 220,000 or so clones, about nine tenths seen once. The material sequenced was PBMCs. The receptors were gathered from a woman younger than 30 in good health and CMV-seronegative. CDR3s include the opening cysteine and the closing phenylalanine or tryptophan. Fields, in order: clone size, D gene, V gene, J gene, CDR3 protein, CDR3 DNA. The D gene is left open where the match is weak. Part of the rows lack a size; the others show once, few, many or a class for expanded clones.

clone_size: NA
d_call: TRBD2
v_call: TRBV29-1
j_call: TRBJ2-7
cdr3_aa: CSVEIRLAAQVEQYF
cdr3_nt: TGCAGCGTTGAGATTCGACTAGCGGCTCAGGTGGAGCAGTACTTC

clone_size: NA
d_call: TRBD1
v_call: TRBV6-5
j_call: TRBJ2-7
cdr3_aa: CASGGTGGIYEQYF
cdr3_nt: TGTGCCAGCGGAGGGACAGGGGGTATCTACGAGCAGTACTTC

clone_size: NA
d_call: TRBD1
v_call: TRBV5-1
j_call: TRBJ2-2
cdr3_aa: CASSRDRAGTGELFF
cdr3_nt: TGCGCCAGCAGCCGGGACAGGGCTGGAACCGGGGAGCTGTTTTTT

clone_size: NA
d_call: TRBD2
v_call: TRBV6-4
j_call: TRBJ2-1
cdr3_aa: CASSLGGPPYDEQFF
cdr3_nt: TGTGCCAGCAGCCTGGGAGGGCCTCCCTACGATGAGCAGTTCTTC

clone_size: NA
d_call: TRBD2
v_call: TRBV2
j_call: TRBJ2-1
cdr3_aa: CASRPASGNNEQFF
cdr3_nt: TGTGCCAGCAGGCCGGCTAGCGGGAATAATGAGCAGTTCTTC

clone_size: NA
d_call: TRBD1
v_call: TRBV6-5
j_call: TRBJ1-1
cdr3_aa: CASRPPGQGNTEAFF
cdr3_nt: TGTGCCAGCAGACCTCCGGGACAGGGGAACACTGAAGCTTTCTTT

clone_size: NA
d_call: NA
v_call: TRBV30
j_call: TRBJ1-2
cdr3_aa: CAWSVDRGYGYTF
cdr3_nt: TGTGCCTGGAGTGTAGATAGGGGTTATGGCTACACCTTC

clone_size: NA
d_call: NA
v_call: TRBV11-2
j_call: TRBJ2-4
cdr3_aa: CASSLALGGGKNIQYF
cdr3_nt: TGTGCCAGCAGCTTAGCCCTCGGGGGAGGCAAAAACATTCAGTACTTC

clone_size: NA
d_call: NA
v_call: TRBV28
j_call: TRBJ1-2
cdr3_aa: CASSGARWGYTF
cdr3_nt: TGTGCCAGCAGTGGTGCTAGGTGGGGCTACACCTTC

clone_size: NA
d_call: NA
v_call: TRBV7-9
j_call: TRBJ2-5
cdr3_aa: CASSLRQGTTGGTQYF
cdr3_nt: TGTGCCAGCAGCTTACGACAGGGGACTACAGGAGGGACCCAGTACTTC

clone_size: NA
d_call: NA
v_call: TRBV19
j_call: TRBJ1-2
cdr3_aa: CASSIAGGSYGYTF
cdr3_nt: TGTGCCAGTAGTATAGCCGGGGGTAGCTATGGCTACACCTTC

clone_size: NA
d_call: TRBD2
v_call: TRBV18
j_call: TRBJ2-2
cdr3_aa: CASSRGTSGRTGELFF
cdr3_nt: TGTGCCAGCTCACGAGGGACTAGCGGGAGAACCGGGGAGCTGTTTTTT

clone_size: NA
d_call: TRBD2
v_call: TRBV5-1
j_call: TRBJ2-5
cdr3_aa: CASSLAGTGGRETQYF
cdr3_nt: TGCGCCAGCAGCTTGGCGGGGACGGGAGGGAGAGAGACCCAGTACTTC

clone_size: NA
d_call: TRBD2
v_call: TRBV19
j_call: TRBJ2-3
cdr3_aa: CASSRTRNTDTQYF
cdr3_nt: TGTGCCAGTAGCCGGACTAGAAACACAGATACGCAGTATTTT

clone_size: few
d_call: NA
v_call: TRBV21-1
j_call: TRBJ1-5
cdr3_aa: CASQTGGEDQPQHF
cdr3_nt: TGTGCCAGCCAAACAGGGGGCGAGGATCAGCCCCAGCATTTT

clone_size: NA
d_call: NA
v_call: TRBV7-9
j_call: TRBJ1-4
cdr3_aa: CASSGVRQGSTNEKLFF
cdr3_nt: TGTGCCAGCAGCGGAGTACGGCAGGGGTCAACTAATGAAAAACTGTTTTTT

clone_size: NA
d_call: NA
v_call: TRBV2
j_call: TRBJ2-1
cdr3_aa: CASSFGQEANEQFF
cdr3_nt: TGTGCCAGCTCCTTTGGTCAGGAGGCAAATGAGCAGTTCTTC

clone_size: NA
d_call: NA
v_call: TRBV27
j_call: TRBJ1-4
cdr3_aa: CASSLIGREKLFF
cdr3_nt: TGTGCCAGCAGTTTAATTGGGCGCGAAAAACTGTTTTTT

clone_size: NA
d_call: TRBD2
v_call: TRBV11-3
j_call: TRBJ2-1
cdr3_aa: CASSLRSAGAKNEQFF
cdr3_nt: TGTGCCAGCAGCTTAAGGTCAGCGGGAGCTAAGAATGAGCAGTTCTTC

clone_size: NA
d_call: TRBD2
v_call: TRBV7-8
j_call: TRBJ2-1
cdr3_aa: CASSPQTSGRARVYNEQFF
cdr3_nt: TGTGCCAGCAGCCCCCAGACTAGCGGGAGGGCCCGGGTGTACAATGAGCAGTTCTTC

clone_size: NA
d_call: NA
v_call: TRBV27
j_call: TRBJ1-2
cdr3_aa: CASSSSATPEGWYGYTF
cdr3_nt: TGTGCCAGCAGCTCATCCGCCACTCCTGAGGGTTGGTATGGCTACACCTTC

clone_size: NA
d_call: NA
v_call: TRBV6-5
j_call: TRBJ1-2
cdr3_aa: CASSYDGRPYGYTF
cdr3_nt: TGTGCCAGCAGTTACGACGGGAGGCCCTATGGCTACACCTTC

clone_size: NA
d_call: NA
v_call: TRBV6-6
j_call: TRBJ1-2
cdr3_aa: CASSPDSNYGYTF
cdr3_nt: TGTGCCAGCAGTCCGGACAGTAACTATGGCTACACCTTC

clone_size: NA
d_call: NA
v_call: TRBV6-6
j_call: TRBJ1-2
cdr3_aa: CASSYTGRGDYGYTF
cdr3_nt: TGTGCCAGCAGTTACACTGGCAGGGGAGACTATGGCTACACCTTC

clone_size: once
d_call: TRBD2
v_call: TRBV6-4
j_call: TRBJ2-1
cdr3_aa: CASSPGTSGDNEQFF
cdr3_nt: TGTGCCAGCAGTCCCGGGACTAGCGGGGACAATGAGCAGTTCTTC

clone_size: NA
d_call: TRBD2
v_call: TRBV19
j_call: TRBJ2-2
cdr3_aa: CAILKPGLAGRTGELFF
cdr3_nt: TGTGCCATTCTCAAACCGGGACTAGCGGGTCGCACCGGGGAGCTGTTTTTT

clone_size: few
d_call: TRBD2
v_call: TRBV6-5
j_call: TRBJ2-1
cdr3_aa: CASGLAGGDEQFF
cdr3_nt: TGTGCCAGCGGACTAGCGGGTGGCGATGAGCAGTTCTTC

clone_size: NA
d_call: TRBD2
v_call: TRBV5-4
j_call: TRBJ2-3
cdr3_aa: CASSLNLAGFDTQYF
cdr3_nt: TGTGCCAGCAGCTTGAATCTAGCGGGTTTTGATACGCAGTATTTT

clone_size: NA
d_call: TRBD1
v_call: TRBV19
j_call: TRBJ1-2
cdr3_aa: CASSTQDRGHGYTF
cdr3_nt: TGTGCCAGTAGTACCCAAGACAGGGGGCATGGCTACACCTTC

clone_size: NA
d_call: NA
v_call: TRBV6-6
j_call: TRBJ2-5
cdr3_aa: CASSYSERGETQYF
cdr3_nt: TGTGCCAGCAGTTACTCAGAGAGGGGGGAGACCCAGTACTTC

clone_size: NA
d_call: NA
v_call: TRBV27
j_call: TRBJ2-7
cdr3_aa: CASSSWGGRYEQYF
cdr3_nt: TGTGCCAGCAGCAGCTGGGGGGGCCGGTACGAGCAGTACTTC

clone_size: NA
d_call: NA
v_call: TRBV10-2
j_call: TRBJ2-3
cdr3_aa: CASGAADTQYF
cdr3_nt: TGCGCCAGTGGGGCGGCGGATACGCAGTATTTT

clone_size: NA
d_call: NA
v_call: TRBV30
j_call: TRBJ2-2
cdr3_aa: CAWSVFPGTAGELFF
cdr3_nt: TGTGCCTGGAGTGTCTTTCCGGGAACGGCCGGGGAGCTGTTTTTT

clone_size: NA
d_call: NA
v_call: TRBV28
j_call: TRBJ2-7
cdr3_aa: CASEANPAGEQYF
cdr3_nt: TGTGCCAGCGAGGCCAATCCGGCGGGCGAGCAGTACTTC

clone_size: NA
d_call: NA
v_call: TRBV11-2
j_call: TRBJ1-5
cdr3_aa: CASSLNGVLNQPQHF
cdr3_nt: TGTGCCAGCAGCTTAAACGGGGTCCTCAATCAGCCCCAGCATTTT

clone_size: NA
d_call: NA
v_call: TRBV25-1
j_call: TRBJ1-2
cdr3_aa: CASSAAGAGGYTF
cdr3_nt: TGTGCCAGCAGTGCGGCAGGGGCAGGAGGCTACACCTTC

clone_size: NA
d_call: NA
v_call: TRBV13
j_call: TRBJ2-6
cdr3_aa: CASSPPNSGANVLTF
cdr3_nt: TGTGCCAGCAGCCCTCCTAACTCTGGGGCCAACGTCCTGACTTTC

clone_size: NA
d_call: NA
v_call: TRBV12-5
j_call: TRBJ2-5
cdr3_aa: CASGSPTRGQETQYF
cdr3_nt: TGTGCTAGTGGTTCCCCCACCCGGGGGCAAGAGACCCAGTACTTC

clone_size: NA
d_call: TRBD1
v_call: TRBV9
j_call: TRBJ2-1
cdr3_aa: CASSTTGQKVRGGYNEQFF
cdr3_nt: TGTGCCAGCAGCACTACGGGACAGAAGGTAAGAGGCGGGTACAATGAGCAGTTCTTC

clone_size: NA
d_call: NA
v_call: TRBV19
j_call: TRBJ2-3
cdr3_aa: CASSMSAGTNSGTQYF
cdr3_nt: TGTGCCAGTAGTATGAGCGCCGGGACAAATTCGGGTACGCAGTATTTT

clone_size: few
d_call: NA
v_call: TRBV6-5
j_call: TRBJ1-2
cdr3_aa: CASSKQGTEGYTF
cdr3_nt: TGTGCCAGCAGCAAACAGGGAACGGAAGGCTACACCTTC

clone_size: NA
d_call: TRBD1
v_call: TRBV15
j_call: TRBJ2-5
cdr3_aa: CATSRGGQGEETQYF
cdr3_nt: TGTGCCACCAGCAGGGGGGGACAGGGTGAAGAGACCCAGTACTTC

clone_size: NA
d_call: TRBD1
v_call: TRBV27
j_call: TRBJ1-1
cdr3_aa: CASTRTGRATEAFF
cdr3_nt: TGTGCCAGCACCCGGACAGGGAGGGCCACTGAAGCTTTCTTT

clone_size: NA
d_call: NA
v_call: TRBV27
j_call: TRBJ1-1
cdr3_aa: CASSFSGGGDRAFF
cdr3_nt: TGTGCCAGCAGTTTCTCCGGTGGGGGGGATCGGGCTTTCTTT

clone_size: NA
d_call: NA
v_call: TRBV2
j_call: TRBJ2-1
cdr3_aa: CASSFTSGDFDNEQFF
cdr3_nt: TGTGCCAGCAGTTTCACTTCGGGAGATTTCGACAATGAGCAGTTCTTC

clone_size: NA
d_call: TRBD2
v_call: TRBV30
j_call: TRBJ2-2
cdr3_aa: CAWSQSGKETGELFF
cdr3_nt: TGTGCCTGGAGTCAGAGCGGGAAGGAAACCGGGGAGCTGTTTTTT

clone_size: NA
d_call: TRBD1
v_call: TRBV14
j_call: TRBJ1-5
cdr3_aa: CASSHRTGEDQPQHF
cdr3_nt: TGTGCCAGCAGCCATCGGACAGGGGAAGATCAGCCCCAGCATTTT

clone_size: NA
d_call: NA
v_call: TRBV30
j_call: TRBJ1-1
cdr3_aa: CAWSRQLNTEAFF
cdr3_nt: TGTGCCTGGAGTAGACAGCTGAACACTGAAGCTTTCTTT

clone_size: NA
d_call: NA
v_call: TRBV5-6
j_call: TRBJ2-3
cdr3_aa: CASSPPVGTTSTDTQYF
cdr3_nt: TGTGCCAGCAGCCCGCCGGTTGGGACAACTAGCACAGATACGCAGTATTTT

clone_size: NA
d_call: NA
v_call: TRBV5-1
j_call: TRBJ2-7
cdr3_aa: CASSLGRGPRFYEQYF
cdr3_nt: TGCGCCAGCAGCTTGGGGCGTGGGCCCCGGTTCTACGAGCAGTACTTC

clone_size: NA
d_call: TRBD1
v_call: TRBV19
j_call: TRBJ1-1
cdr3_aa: CASSIGRTGVYTEAFF
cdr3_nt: TGTGCCAGTAGTATAGGAAGAACAGGGGTTTACACTGAAGCTTTCTTT

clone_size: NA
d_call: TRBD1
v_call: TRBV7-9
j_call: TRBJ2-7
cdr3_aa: CASSKDRVYEQYF
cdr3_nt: TGTGCCAGCAGCAAAGACAGGGTCTACGAGCAGTACTTC

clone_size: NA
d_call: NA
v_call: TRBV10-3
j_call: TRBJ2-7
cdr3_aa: CAISPETLSYEQYF
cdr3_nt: TGTGCCATCAGTCCGGAGACGTTGTCCTACGAGCAGTACTTC

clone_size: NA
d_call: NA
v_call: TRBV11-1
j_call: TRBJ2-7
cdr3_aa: CASSLLAVYEQYF
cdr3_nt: TGTGCCAGCAGCCTTCTAGCCGTTTACGAGCAGTACTTC

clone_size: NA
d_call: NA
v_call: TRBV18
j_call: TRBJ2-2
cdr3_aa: CASSLLTIQTGELFF
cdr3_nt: TGTGCCAGCTCCTTACTGACTATCCAGACCGGGGAGCTGTTTTTT

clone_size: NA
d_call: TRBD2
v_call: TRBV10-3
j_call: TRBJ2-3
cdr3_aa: CAIRETSGMGGTDTQYF
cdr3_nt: TGTGCCATCAGGGAGACTAGCGGGATGGGGGGTACAGATACGCAGTATTTT

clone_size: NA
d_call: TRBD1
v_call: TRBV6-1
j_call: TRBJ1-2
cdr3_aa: CASSEGRGRDYGYTF
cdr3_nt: TGTGCCAGCAGTGAGGGCAGGGGGCGCGACTATGGCTACACCTTC

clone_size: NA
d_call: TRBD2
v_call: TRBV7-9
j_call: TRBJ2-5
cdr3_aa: CASSSRGLAEETQYF
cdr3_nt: TGTGCCAGCAGTTCCAGAGGACTAGCGGAAGAGACCCAGTACTTC

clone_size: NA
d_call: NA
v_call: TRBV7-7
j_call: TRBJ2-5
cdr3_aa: CASSFGQSQETQYF
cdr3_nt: TGTGCCAGCAGCTTTGGGCAGTCCCAAGAGACCCAGTACTTC